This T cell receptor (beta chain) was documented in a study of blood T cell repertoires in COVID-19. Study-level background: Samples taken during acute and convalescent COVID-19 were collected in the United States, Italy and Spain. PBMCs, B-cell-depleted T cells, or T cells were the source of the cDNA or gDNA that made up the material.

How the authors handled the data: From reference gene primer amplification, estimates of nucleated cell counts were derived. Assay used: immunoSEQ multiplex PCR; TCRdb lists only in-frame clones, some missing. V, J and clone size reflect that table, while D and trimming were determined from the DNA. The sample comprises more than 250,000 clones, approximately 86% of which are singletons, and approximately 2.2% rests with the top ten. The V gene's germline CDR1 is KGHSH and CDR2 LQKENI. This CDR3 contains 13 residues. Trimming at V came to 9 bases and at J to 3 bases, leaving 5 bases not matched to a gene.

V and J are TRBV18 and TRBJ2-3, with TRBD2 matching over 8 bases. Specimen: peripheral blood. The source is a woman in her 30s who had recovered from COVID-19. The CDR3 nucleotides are TGTGCCAGTCTAGCGGGCGGGACAGATACGCAGTATTTT. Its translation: CASLAGGTDTQYF.